This entry lists 3 T cell receptor beta chains sequenced from one sample in a study of T-cell memory formation after mild COVID-19. MiXCR, applied by TCRdb to the 5' RACE reads, yields one record per CDR3 protein. Of over 350,000 distinct CDR3 sequences listed, more than 20% are singletons. The sequenced sample was PBMCs or a T cell subset sorted from them (not recorded which). These TCRs come from an adult woman who had mild COVID-19 (a few samples of this study predate the infection). Cell type and time point are not known.

This chain links TRBV24-1 with TRBJ2-1; D gene uncertain. Trimming shortened V by 0 bases and J by 5 bases, and 10 bases separated the two germline ends. Per the germline V gene, CDR1 is KGHDR and CDR2 is SFDVKD. The CDR3 has 15 amino acids. CDR3 nucleotide sequence: TGTGCCACCAGTGATTTGCGCTTCGGAGACAATGAGCAGTTCTTC. It encodes CATSDLRFGDNEQFF.

Many counts were recorded for this clonotype. This chain links TRBV7-8 with TRBJ2-5; 10 bases map to TRBD2. Germline V gives CDR1 SGHVS, CDR2 FQNEAQ. The CDR3 extends over 16 amino acids. The junction had 11 bases not matched to a gene; V was cut back by 5 bases and J by 5 bases. CDR3 loop: CASSPRKRGGLETQYF. CDR3 in DNA: TGTGCCAGCAGCCCTCGGAAGCGGGGGGGCCTCGAGACCCAGTACTTC.

This clonotype was recorded at least ten times. The gene calls are TRBV5-1 and TRBJ2-3, with 7 bases aligning to TRBD2. The CDR3 is 14 amino acids. Losses at the gene ends were 4 bases for V and 5 bases for J; bases not matched to a gene: 7. CDR1 is SGHRS and CDR2 is YFSETQ in the germline V gene. CDR3 sequence: CASSIRTSLDTQYF. CDR3 nucleotides: TGCGCCAGCAGCATCCGGACTAGTCTAGATACGCAGTATTTT.